What follows are 7 T cell receptor beta chains derived from one specimen sequenced in a study of PD-1 blockade in classical Hodgkin lymphoma. The time point is: cycle 4 day 1 (C4D1), after less than 7 weeks of nivolumab. Exposure to brentuximab vedotin varied, and each patient had relapsed following autologous stem cell transplantation. It was by magnetic negative selection that CD4+ T cells were purified from thawed PBMCs. This table comes from immunoSEQ multiplex PCR, and its TCRdb copy is limited to in-frame clones, with some not included. The table shows 20,000 to 25,000 clones, with less than 75% occurring only once. Specimen: CD4+ T cells from blood, collected before the fourth cycle of nivolumab. These receptor sequences come from a human donor with classical Hodgkin lymphoma.

This rearrangement joins TRBV27 to TRBJ1-6, with unresolved D. Trimming left V 6 bases short and J 7 bases short, with 19 bases between. Looked up from germline, CDR1 is MNHEY and CDR2 is SMNVEV (reference sequence). This CDR3 is 16 amino acids long. Here the CDR3 reads CASSHTAGQKNSPLHF. CDR3 DNA: TGTGCCAGCAGCCATACGGCCGGGCAGAAGAATTCACCCCTCCACTTT.

This chain joins TRBV14 and TRBJ2-2; 9 nucleotides align to TRBD1. The germline CDR1 and CDR2 sequences are SGHDN and FVKESK. The CDR3 sequence is 15 residues long. The V gene end was trimmed by 6 bases and the J gene end by 5 bases; junction bases not matched to a gene: 7. The CDR3 reads CASSKQGAWTGELFF. DNA for the CDR3: TGTGCCAGCAGTAAACAGGGGGCGTGGACCGGGGAGCTGTTTTTT.

A few counts support this clone. This chain connects TRBV6-5 to TRBJ2-7; the D gene is possibly TRBD1 (6 bases). The CDR3 runs to 15 residues. Germline V gene data show CDR1 as MNHEY and CDR2 as SVGAGI. The V gene lost 2 bases and the J gene lost 6 bases, with 17 bases spanning the gap. CDR3 sequence reads: CASSYRQVLGAEQYF. The CDR3 DNA follows: TGTGCCAGCAGTTACAGACAGGTCCTGGGAGCCGAGCAGTACTTC.

The J gene is TRBJ2-7, the V gene TRBV5-4, with 9 nucleotides matching TRBD1. Germline V gene sequence: CDR1 SGHNT, CDR2 YYREEE (reference sequence). The ends lost 4 bases at V and 2 bases at J; junction bases unmatched: 10. CDR3 length equals 16 residues. CDR3 sequence (DNA): TGTGCCAGCAGCCAAGCAACAGGGGGCCGGGCCTACGAGCAGTACTTC. It encodes CASSQATGGRAYEQYF.

The CDR3: CASSLSEYEQYF. The CDR3 DNA follows: TGTGCCAGCAGTTTATCTGAGTACGAGCAGTACTTC. The rearrangement uses TRBV28 and TRBJ2-7; no clear D. The CDR3 has 12 residues. In germline, CDR1 is MDHEN, CDR2 SYDVKM. The V and J ends lost 1 base and 4 bases respectively, with 5 bases between them.

By proportion, this clone is medium-sized (0.01 to 0.1%). The chain links TRBV4-3 to TRBJ1-1, with D maybe TRBD1 (6 bases). The CDR3 extends over 16 amino acids. Germline assignment: CDR1 LGHNA and CDR2 YSLEER. V lost 1 base, J lost 0 bases, and 12 bases lay in between. For the CDR3, the DNA is TGCGCCAGCAGCCAAGCGACAGGACCCATGAACACTGAAGCTTTCTTT. Its translation: CASSQATGPMNTEAFF.

This clone was found a few times. CDR3 residues: CASSLVVDRRSSYEQYF. CDR3 DNA: TGTGCCAGCAGCTTGGTGGTGGACAGGAGGAGCTCCTACGAGCAGTACTTC. The V call is TRBV5-4, the J call TRBJ2-7, with 7 bases matching TRBD1. Germline V gives CDR1 SGHNT, CDR2 YYREEE (reference sequence). The CDR3 is 17 amino acids. Losses at the gene ends were 0 bases for V and 0 bases for J; bases not matched to a gene: 9.